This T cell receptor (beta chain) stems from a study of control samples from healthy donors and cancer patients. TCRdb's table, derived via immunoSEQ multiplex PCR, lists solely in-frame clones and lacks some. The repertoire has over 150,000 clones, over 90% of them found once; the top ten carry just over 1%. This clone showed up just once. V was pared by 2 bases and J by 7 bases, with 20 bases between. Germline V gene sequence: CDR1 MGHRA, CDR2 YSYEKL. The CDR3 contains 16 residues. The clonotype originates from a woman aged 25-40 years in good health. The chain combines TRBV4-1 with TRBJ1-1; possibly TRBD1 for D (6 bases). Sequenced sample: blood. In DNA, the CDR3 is TGCGCCAGCAGCCAACTTCCCTTTTGGGGGCCCGATGAAGCTTTCTTT. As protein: CASSQLPFWGPDEAFF.